A selection of T cell receptor beta chains follows, all from one sample in a study of cytomegalovirus exposure and HLA in healthy donors. Clones were read by immunoSEQ multiplex PCR, and TCRdb kept only the in-frame ones, dropping some. This table holds fewer than 250,000 clones, 81% found once. Material: PBMCs. These receptors originate from a man aged 35-49 years in good health and CMV-seropositive. CDR3s include the opening cysteine and the closing phenylalanine or tryptophan. D genes are given only for firm matches. Some rows have no size entry. The others give once, few or many, or a class for an expanded clone.

>-|TRBV18|TRBD1|TRBJ1-1
TGTGCCAGCTCACCACAGGACAGGATGAACACTGAAGCTTTCTTT
CASSPQDRMNTEAFF
>-|TRBV4-3|-|TRBJ2-5
TGCGCCAGCAGCCAATGGGTTAGCTTCCAAGAGACCCAGTACTTC
CASSQWVSFQETQYF
>once|TRBV27|TRBD2|TRBJ2-2
TGTGCCAGCAGTTTACAACTAGCGGGGGTCGGCACCGGGGAGCTGTTTTTT
CASSLQLAGVGTGELFF
>-|TRBV21-1|-|TRBJ2-7
TGTGCCAGCAGATACTACGAGCAGTACTTC
CASRYYEQYF
>-|TRBV27|TRBD1|TRBJ2-2
TGTGCCAGCACCACCTTTATCGGCAGGGGGCGTCGGACCGGGGAGCTGTTTTTT
CASTTFIGRGRRTGELFF
>-|TRBV7-8|-|TRBJ2-3
TGTGCCAGCAGCCTTACAACAGGAAGCACAGATACGCAGTATTTT
CASSLTTGSTDTQYF
>-|TRBV10-3|TRBD1|TRBJ1-6
TGTGCCATCAGTGGACAGGGGCCTAATTCACCCCTCCACTTT
CAISGQGPNSPLHF
>-|TRBV28|-|TRBJ2-1
TGTGCCAGCATTCCCGGGAGTAGGGGCAATGAGCAGTTCTTC
CASIPGSRGNEQFF
>-|TRBV19|-|TRBJ1-6
TGTGCCAGTAGTATTTCGTCGGGGAATAATTCACCCCTCCACTTT
CASSISSGNNSPLHF
>-|TRBV4-3|TRBD2|TRBJ2-5
TGCGCCAGCAGCCCCGGGACTAGAGTCGGCGAGACCCAGTACTTC
CASSPGTRVGETQYF
>-|TRBV2|-|TRBJ1-1
TGTGCCAGCAGTGAAACGGGGGGGAACACTGAAGCTTTCTTT
CASSETGGNTEAFF